This TCR beta chain derives from a study of ipilimumab plus nivolumab after autologous stem cell transplantation. Study context: A median of roughly eight nivolumab and 4 to 6 ipilimumab doses were given. Both relapsed and primary refractory DLBCL were included.

Germline V gene data show CDR1 as SGHTA and CDR2 as FQGNSA. The V and J ends lost 4 bases and 4 bases, in that order; junction bases with no gene match: 7. CDR3 size: 15 residues. Produced via immunoSEQ multiplex PCR; TCRdb's table is partial and in-frame only. This table holds tens of thousands of clones, about 83% found once. Checkpoint therapy with ipilimumab 1 mg/kg began 14 to 28 days after transplant. The sequence was collected from a male donor with diffuse large B-cell lymphoma. This specimen consisted of PBMCs, obtained in a trial of ipilimumab plus nivolumab as post-transplant consolidation. This chain joins TRBV7-2 and TRBJ2-3; 8 bases agree with TRBD2. The CDR3 reads CASSWRSGGADTQYF. CDR3 DNA: TGTGCCAGCAGCTGGAGGAGCGGGGGCGCAGATACGCAGTATTTT.